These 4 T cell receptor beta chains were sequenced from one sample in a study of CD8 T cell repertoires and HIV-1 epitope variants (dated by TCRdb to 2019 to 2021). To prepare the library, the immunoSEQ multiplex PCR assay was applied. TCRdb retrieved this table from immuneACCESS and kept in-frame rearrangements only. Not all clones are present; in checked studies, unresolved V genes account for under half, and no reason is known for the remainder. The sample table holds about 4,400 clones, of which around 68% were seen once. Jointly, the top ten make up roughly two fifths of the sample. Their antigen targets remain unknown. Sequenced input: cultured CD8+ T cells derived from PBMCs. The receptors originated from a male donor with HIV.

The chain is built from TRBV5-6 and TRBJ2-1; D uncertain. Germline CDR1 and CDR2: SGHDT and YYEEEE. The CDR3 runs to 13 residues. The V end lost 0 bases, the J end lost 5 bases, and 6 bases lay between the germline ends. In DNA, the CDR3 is TGTGCCAGCAGCTTGGGGCAGCACAATGAGCAGTTCTTC. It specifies CASSLGQHNEQFF.

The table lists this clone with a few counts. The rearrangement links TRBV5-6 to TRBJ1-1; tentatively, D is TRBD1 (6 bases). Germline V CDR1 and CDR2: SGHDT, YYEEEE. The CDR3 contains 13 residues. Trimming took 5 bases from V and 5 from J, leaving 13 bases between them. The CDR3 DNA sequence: TGTGCCAGCAGGGAGCAAGGGGGTACTGAAGCTTTCTTT. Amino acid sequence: CASREQGGTEAFF. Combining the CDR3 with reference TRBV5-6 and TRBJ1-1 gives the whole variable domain DAGVTQSPTHLIKTRGQQVTLRCSPKSGHDTVSWYQQALGQGPQFIFQYYEEEERQRGNFPDRFSGHQFPNYSSELNVNALLLGDSALYLCASREQGGTEAFFGQGTRLTVV.

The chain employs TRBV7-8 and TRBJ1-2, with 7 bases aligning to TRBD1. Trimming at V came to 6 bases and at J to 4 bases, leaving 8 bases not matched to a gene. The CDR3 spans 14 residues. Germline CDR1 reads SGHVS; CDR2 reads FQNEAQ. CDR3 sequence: CASSRDRISYGYTF. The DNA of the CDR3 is TGTGCCAGCAGTCGGGACAGAATTTCCTATGGCTACACCTTC.

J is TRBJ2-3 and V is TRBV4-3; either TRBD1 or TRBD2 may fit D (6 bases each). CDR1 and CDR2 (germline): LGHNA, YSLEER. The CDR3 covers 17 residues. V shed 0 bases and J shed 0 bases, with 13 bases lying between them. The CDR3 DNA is TGCGCCAGCAGCCAAGACCATTGGGGGGCTAGCACAGATACGCAGTATTTT. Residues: CASSQDHWGASTDTQYF.